This TCR beta chain comes out of a study of cytomegalovirus exposure and HLA in healthy donors. The table lists this clone with a few counts. The antigen remains unidentified. V was pared by 4 bases and J by 1 base, with 14 bases between. CDR3 length: 15 residues. The germline V gene encodes CDR1 SGHNT and CDR2 YYREEE (reference sequence). Study findings and constraints: As a later analysis showed, a missense DCLRE1C variant was linked to trimming of TCR beta V- and J-genes.

PCR primers comprised 60 Vbeta and 13 Jbeta primers. TCRdb's table, derived via immunoSEQ multiplex PCR, lists solely in-frame clones and lacks some. Here the sample spans 100,000 to 150,000 clones, about 80% being singletons. The sample taken for sequencing was PBMCs. The chain carries TRBV5-4 and TRBJ1-1; maybe TRBD1 (6 bases). The sequence was collected from a man aged 35-49 years in good health and CMV-seronegative. CDR3 amino acids: CASSPATGENTEAFF. CDR3 sequence (DNA): TGTGCCAGCAGCCCGGCGACAGGCGAGAACACTGAAGCTTTCTTT.